This record concerns one T cell receptor (beta chain) sequence. The CDR3 has 17 amino acids. The ends lost 0 bases at V and 2 bases at J; junction bases unmatched: 7. From germline, CDR1 is MGHRA and CDR2 YSYEKL. PCR used 60 Vbeta primers and 13 Jbeta primers. Data came from immunoSEQ multiplex PCR; TCRdb stores just in-frame clones and leaves some out. The repertoire holds over 250,000 clones, with about 75% as singletons. The data originate from a study of cytomegalovirus exposure and HLA in healthy donors. Sample: PBMCs. This chain links TRBV4-1 with TRBJ2-1, with 7 bases matching TRBD2. This TCR was recovered from a female donor in good health and CMV-seronegative. This chain's CDR3 is CASSQDWGGTTYNEQFF. The CDR3 DNA reads as TGCGCCAGCAGCCAAGATTGGGGGGGAACTACCTACAATGAGCAGTTCTTC.